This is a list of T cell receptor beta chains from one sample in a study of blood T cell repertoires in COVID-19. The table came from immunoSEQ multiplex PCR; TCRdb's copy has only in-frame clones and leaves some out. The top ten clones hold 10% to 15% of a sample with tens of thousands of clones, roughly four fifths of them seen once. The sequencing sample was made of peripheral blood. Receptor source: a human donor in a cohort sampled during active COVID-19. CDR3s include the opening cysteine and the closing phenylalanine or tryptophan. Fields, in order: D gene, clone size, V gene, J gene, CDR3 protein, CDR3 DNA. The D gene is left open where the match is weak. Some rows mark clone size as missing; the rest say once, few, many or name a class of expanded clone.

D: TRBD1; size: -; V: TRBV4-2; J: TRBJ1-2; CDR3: CASSQGDRVGYGYTF; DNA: TGTGCCAGCAGCCAGGGGGACAGGGTGGGCTATGGCTACACCTTC
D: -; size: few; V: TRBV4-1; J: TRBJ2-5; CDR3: CASSQTVGTQETQYF; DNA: TGCGCCAGCAGCCAAACCGTGGGGACTCAAGAGACCCAGTACTTC
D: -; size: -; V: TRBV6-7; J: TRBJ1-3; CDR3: CASRRDRDTIYF; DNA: TGTGCCAGCAGGAGGGATAGAGACACCATATATTTT
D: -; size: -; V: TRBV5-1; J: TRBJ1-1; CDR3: CASSLEGPEAFF; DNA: TGCGCCAGCAGCTTGGAGGGGCCAGAAGCTTTCTTT
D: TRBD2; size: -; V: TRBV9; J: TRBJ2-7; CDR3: CASSAEAGASYEQYF; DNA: TGTGCCAGCAGCGCGGAAGCGGGAGCTTCTTACGAGCAGTACTTC
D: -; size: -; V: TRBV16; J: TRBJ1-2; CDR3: CASSQSDRRINYGYTF; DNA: TGTGCCAGCAGCCAATCAGACAGACGAATTAACTATGGCTACACCTTC
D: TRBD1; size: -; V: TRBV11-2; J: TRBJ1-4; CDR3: CASSFWDREEPNAKLFF; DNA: TGTGCCAGCAGCTTTTGGGACAGGGAAGAGCCGAATGCAAAACTGTTTTTT
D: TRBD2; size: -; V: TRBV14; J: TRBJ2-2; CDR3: CASSEGLAGEITGELFF; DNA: TGTGCCAGCAGCGAGGGACTAGCGGGAGAAATTACCGGGGAGCTGTTTTTT
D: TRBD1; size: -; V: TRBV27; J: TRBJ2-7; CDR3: CASSFGQGDEQYF; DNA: TGTGCCAGCAGTTTCGGACAGGGGGACGAGCAGTACTTC
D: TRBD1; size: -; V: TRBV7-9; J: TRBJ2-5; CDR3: CASSSTPDRGQETQYF; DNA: TGTGCCAGCAGCTCGACTCCTGACAGGGGGCAAGAGACCCAGTACTTC
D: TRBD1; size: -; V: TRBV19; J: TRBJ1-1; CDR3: CASSIVSGQVPAFF; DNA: TGTGCCAGTAGTATAGTATCGGGACAGGTTCCAGCTTTCTTT
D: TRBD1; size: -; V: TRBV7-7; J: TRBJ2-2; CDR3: CATQAYRTGVTGELFF; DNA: TGTGCTACCCAAGCCTACCGGACAGGGGTTACCGGGGAGCTGTTTTTT
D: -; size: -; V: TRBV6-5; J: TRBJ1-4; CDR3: CASGGRAGRGKLFF; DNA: TGTGCCAGCGGGGGCCGGGCCGGCCGCGGAAAACTGTTTTTT
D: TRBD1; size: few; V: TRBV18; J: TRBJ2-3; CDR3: CASSYSGTGVDTQYF; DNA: TGTGCCAGCTCATACTCCGGGACAGGGGTAGATACGCAGTATTTT
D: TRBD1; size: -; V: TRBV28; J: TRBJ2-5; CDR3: CASSLKGAETQYF; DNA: TGTGCCAGCAGTTTGAAGGGGGCAGAGACCCAGTACTTC
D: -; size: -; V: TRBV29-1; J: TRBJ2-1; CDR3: CSVQVGAKSSYNEQFF; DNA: TGCAGCGTTCAAGTCGGTGCTAAGAGCTCCTACAATGAGCAGTTCTTC
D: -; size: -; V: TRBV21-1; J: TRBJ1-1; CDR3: CASSPRDWNTEAFF; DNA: TGTGCCAGCAGCCCTCGGGATTGGAACACTGAAGCTTTCTTT
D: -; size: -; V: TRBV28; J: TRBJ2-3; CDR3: CASSLLGGTSTDTQYF; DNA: TGTGCCAGCAGTTTATTAGGCGGAACTAGCACAGATACGCAGTATTTT
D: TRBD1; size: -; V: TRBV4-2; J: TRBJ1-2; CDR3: CASSLSGTGGYGYTF; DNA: TGTGCCAGCAGCCTAAGTGGGACAGGGGGCTATGGCTACACCTTC
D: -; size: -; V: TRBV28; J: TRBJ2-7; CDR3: CASSLGGPDSYEQYF; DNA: TGTGCCAGCAGTTTAGGAGGCCCTGATTCATACGAGCAGTACTTC
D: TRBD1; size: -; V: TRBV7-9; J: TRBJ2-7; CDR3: CASSSYGTGDYEQYF; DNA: TGTGCCAGCAGCTCATACGGGACAGGAGACTACGAGCAGTACTTC
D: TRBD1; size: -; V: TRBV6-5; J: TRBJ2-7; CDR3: CASRTGVINYEQYF; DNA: TGTGCCAGCAGGACAGGGGTTATAAACTACGAGCAGTACTTC
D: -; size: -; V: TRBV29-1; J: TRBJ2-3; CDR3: CSVEYGPTDTQYF; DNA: TGCAGCGTTGAATACGGTCCCACAGATACGCAGTATTTT
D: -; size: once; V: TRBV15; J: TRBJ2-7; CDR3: CATSREGDYEQYF; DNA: TGTGCCACCAGCAGGGAAGGAGACTACGAGCAGTACTTC
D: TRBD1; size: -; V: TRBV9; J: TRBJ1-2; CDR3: CASSGGQGDGYTF; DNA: TGTGCCAGCAGCGGGGGACAGGGGGATGGCTACACCTTC
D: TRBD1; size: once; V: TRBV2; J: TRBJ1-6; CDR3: CASSPGDRRNSPLHF; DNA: TGTGCCAGCAGCCCCGGGGACAGGCGTAATTCACCCCTCCACTTT
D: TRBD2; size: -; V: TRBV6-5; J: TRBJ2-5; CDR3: CALVASGRETQYF; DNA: TGTGCCCTGGTGGCTAGCGGGAGGGAGACCCAGTACTTC
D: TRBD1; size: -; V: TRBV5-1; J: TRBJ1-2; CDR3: CASSGTRDRAGYTF; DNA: TGCGCCAGCAGCGGAACCCGGGACAGGGCGGGCTACACCTTC
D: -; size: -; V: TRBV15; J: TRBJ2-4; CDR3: CATSRNRAVGSIQYF; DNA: TGTGCCACCAGCAGAAACAGGGCCGTCGGTAGCATTCAGTACTTC
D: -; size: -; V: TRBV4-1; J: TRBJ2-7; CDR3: CASSPAGRYEQYF; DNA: TGCGCCAGCAGCCCCGCGGGACGCTACGAGCAGTACTTC
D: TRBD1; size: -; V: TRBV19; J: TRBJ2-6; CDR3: CASSIVDGQGVANVLTF; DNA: TGTGCCAGTAGTATTGTGGACGGACAGGGTGTAGCCAACGTCCTGACTTTC
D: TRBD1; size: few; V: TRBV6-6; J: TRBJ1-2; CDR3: CASRTGGGGGYTF; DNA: TGTGCCAGCAGGACAGGGGGCGGTGGGGGCTACACCTTC
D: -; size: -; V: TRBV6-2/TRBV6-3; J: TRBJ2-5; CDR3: CASSRRGQETQYF; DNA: TGTGCCAGCAGTCGACGAGGACAAGAGACCCAGTACTTC
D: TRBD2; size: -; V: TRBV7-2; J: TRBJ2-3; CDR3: CASSTPGLGSDTQYF; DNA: TGTGCCAGCAGTACCCCGGGACTAGGGTCAGATACGCAGTATTTT
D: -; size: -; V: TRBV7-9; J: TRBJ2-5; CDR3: CASSAYSGETQYF; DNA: TGTGCCAGCAGCGCGTACTCGGGGGAGACCCAGTACTTC
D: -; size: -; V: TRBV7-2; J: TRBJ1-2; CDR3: CASSSQGHYGYTF; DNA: TGTGCCAGCAGCTCCCAGGGTCACTATGGCTACACCTTC
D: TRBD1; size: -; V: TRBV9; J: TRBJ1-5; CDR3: CASSEGAASLNQPQHF; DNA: TGTGCCAGCAGCGAGGGGGCAGCCAGTCTCAATCAGCCCCAGCATTTT
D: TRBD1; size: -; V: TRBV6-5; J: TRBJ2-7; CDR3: CASSRSTGAFWEQYF; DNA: TGTGCCAGCAGTAGATCGACAGGGGCTTTTTGGGAGCAGTACTTC
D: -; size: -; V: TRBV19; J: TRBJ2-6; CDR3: CASSRGEAAGANVLTF; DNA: TGTGCCAGTAGTCGCGGGGAGGCGGCTGGGGCCAACGTCCTGACTTTC
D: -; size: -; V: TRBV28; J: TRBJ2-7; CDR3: CASSLVQGYEQYF; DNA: TGTGCCAGCAGTTTAGTTCAGGGCTACGAGCAGTACTTC
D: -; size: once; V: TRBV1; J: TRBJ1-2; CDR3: CTSSQKGQGAYGYTF; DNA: TGCACCAGCAGCCAAAAAGGACAGGGGGCCTATGGCTACACCTTC
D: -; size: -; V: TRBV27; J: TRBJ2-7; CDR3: CASSFYRGSYEQYF; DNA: TGTGCCAGCAGTTTTTATAGGGGCTCCTACGAGCAGTACTTC
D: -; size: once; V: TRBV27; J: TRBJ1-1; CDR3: CASSPVYMRNTEAFF; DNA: TGTGCCAGCAGTCCAGTTTATATGAGGAATACTGAAGCTTTCTTT
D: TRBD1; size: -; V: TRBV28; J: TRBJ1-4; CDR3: CASSFQDRAQNEKLFF; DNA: TGTGCCAGCAGTTTCCAGGACAGGGCCCAAAATGAAAAACTGTTTTTT
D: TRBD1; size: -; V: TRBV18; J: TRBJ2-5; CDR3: CASSPGLTGGPETQYF; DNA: TGTGCCAGCTCACCCGGCCTGACAGGGGGCCCTGAGACCCAGTACTTC
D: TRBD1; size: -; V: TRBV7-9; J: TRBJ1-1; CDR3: CASSHPRDRLEAFF; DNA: TGTGCCAGCAGCCACCCCCGGGACAGACTTGAAGCTTTCTTT
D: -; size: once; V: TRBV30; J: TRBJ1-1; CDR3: CAWIPVLTEAFF; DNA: TGTGCCTGGATTCCCGTTCTGACTGAAGCTTTCTTT
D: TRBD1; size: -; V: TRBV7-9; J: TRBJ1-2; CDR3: CASSTVGTGALLYGYTF; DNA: TGTGCCAGCAGCACCGTTGGGACAGGGGCGCTCCTTTATGGCTACACCTTC
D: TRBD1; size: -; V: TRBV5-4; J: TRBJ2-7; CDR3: CASSSQRTGLHYEQYF; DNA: TGTGCCAGCAGTAGCCAGCGGACAGGGCTCCACTACGAGCAGTACTTC
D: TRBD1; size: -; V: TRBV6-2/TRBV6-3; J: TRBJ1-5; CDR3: CASSSQGVPYSNQPQHF; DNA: TGTGCCAGCAGCTCACAGGGGGTGCCCTATAGCAATCAGCCCCAGCATTTT
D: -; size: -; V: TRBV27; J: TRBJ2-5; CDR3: CASSSDTDGLTQYF; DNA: TGTGCCAGCAGTTCGGACACCGACGGGTTGACCCAGTACTTC